This T cell receptor beta chain was sequenced in a study of shared clonotypes between healthy human individuals. CD45RO negativity and positive selection for CCR7 defined naive CD8 cells, a population that excluded terminally differentiated effector memory CD45RA+ cells. All the donors were Caucasian adults who lived in Nashville, Tennessee. CDR3 size: 12 residues. From germline, CDR1 is MNHEY and CDR2 SMNVEV (reference sequence). J lost 8 bases, V lost 5 bases, and 4 bases had no gene match. A word on this clone: Its antigen is currently unknown.

Assay: immunoSEQ multiplex PCR; the TCRdb copy retains only in-frame clones and omits some. The profile shows around 600,000 clones, 85% to 95% of them singletons. Study conclusions and caveats: Some naive CD4 clonotypes, around 4.9%, turned up in common across several donors. Collection of samples was limited to blood; tissue repertoires likely differ. The study's rarefaction showed incomplete sorted-subset sequencing despite large depth.

Sequencing input: naive CD8+ T cells sorted from blood. The genes are TRBV27 and TRBJ1-1; 8 bases align to TRBD1. The TCR was taken from a woman aged 25 to 45 in good health. The CDR3 DNA follows: TGTGCCAGCAGTCCCCGACAGGGGGAAGCTTTCTTT. It translates to CASSPRQGEAFF.